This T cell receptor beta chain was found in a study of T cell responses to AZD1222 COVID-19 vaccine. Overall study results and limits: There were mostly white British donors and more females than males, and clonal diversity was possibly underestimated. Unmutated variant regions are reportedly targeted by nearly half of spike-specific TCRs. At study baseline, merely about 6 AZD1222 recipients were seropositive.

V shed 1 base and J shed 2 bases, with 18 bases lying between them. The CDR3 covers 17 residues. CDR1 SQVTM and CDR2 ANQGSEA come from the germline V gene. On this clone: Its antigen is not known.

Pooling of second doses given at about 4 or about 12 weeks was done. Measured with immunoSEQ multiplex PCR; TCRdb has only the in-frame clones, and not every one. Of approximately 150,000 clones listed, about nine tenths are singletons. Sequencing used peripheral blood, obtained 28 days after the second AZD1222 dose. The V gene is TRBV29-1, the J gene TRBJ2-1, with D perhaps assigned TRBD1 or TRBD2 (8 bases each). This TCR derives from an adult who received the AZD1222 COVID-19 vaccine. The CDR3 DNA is TGCAGCGTTGAAGGGACAGGGTTGGGACTAGCCTACAATGAGCAGTTCTTC. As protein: CSVEGTGLGLAYNEQFF.